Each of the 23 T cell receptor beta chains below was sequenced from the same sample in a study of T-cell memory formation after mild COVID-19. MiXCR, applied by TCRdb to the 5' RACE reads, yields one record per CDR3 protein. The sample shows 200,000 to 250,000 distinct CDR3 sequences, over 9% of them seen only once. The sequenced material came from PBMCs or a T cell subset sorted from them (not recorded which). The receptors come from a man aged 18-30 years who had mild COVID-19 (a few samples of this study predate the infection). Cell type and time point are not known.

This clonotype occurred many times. CDR3 protein: CASRASGGVTDTQYF. Here the CDR3 DNA reads TGCGCCAGCAGGGCTAGCGGGGGGGTCACAGATACGCAGTATTTT. V and J are TRBV10-2 and TRBJ2-3; 12 nucleotides agree with TRBD2. This CDR3 spans 15 amino acids. With 6 bases clipped from V and 2 bases from J, the junction kept 3 bases outside the gene matches. CDR1 WSHSY and CDR2 SAAADI come from the germline V gene.

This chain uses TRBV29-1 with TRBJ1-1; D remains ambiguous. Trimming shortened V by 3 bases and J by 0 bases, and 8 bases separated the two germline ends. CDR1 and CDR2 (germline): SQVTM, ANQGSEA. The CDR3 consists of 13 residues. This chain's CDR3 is CSVEAGMNTEAFF. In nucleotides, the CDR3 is TGCAGCGTTGAGGCGGGTATGAACACTGAAGCTTTCTTT.

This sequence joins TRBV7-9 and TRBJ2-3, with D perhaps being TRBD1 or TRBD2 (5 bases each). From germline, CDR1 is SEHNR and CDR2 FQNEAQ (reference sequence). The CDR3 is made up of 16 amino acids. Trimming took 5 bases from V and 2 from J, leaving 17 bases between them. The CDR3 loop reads CASSPGTLLSTDTQYF. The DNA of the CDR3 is TGTGCCAGCAGCCCAGGGACGCTACTCTCCACAGATACGCAGTATTTT.

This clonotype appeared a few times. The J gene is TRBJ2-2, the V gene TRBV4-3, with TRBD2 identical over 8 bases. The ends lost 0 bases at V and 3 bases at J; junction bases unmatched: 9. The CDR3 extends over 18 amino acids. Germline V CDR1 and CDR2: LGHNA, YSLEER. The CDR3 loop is CASSQDPGLGFDTGELFF. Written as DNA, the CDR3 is TGCGCCAGCAGCCAAGATCCGGGACTAGGTTTCGACACCGGGGAGCTGTTTTTT.

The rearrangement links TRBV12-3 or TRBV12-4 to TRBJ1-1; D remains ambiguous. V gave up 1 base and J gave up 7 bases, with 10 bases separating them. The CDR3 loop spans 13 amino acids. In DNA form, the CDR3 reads TGTGCCAGCAGTTTAGTTTATCGGGGTGAAGCTTTCTTT. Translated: CASSLVYRGEAFF.

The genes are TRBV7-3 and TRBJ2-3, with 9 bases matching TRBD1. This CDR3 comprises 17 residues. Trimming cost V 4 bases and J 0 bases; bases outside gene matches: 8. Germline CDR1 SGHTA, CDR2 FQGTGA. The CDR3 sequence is CASSSQGQGTSTDTQYF. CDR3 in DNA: TGTGCCAGCAGCTCTCAAGGACAGGGGACTAGCACAGATACGCAGTATTTT.

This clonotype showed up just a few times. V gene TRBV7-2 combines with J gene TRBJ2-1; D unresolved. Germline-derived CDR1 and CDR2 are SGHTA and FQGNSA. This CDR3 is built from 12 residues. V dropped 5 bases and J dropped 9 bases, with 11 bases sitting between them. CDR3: CASSPFGREQFF. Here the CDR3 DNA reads TGTGCCAGCAGCCCCTTCGGCCGTGAGCAGTTCTTC. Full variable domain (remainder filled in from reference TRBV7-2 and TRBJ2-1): GAGVSQSPSNKVTEKGKDVELRCDPISGHTALYWYRQSLGQGLEFLIYFQGNSAPDKSGLPSDRFSAERTGGSVSTLTIQRTQQEDSAVYLCASSPFGREQFFGPGTRLTVL.

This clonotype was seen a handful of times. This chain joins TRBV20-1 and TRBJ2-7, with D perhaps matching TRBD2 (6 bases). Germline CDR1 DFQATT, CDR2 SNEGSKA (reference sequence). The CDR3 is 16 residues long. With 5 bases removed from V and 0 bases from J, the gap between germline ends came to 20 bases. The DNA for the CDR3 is TGCAGTGCTCAAACCTTTGGGGGGACCCACTCCTACGAGCAGTACGTC. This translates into CSAQTFGGTHSYEQYV.

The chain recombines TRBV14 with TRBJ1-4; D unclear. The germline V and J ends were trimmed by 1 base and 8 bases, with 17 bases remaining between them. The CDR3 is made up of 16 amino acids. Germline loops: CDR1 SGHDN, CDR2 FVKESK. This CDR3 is CASSQAVGRAYEKLFF. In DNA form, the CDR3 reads TGTGCCAGCAGCCAAGCGGTAGGGAGGGCCTACGAAAAACTGTTTTTT.

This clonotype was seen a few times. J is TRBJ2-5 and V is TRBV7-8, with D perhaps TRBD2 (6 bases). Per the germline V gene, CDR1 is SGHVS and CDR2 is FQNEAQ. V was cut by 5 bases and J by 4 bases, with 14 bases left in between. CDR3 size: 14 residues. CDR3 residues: CASSPRGSGETQYF. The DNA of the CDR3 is TGTGCCAGCAGCCCTCGGGGGTCCGGAGAGACCCAGTACTTC. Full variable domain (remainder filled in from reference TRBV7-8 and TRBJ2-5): GAGVSQSPRYKVAKRGQDVALRCDPISGHVSLFWYQQALGQGPEFLTYFQNEAQLDKSGLPSDRFFAERPEGSVSTLKIQRTQQEDSAVYLCASSPRGSGETQYFGPGTRLLVL.

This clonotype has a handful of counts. CDR3 sequence reads: CASSRGLIGNQPQHF. The DNA of the CDR3 is TGTGCCAGTAGTAGGGGACTAATCGGCAATCAGCCCCAGCATTTT. The V call is TRBV19, the J call TRBJ1-5, with D possibly matching TRBD1 (5 bases). The CDR3 is 15 amino acids. V dropped 4 bases and J dropped 2 bases, with 12 bases sitting between them. Germline lookup yields CDR1 LNHDA and CDR2 SQIVND (reference sequence).

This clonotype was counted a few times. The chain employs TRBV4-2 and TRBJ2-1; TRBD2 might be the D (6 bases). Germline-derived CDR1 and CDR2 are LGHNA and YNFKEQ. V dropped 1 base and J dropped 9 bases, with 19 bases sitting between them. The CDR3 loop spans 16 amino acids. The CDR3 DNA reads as TGTGCCAGCAGCCAAGTAAACCACCGGGGGTATGGTGAGCAGTTCTTC. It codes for CASSQVNHRGYGEQFF.

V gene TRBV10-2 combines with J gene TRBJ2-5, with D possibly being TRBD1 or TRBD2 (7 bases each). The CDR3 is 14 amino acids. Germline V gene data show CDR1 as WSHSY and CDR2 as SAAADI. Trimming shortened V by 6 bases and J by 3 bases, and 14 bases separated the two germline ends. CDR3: CASSEQGREETQYF. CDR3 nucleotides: TGCGCCAGCAGCGAACAGGGGAGGGAAGAGACCCAGTACTTC.

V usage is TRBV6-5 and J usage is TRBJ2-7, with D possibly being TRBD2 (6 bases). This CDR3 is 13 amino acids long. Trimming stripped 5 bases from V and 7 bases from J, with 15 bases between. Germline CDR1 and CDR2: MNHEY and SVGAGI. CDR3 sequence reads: CASSNSGSGEQYF. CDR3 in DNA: TGTGCCAGCAGTAATAGCGGTTCTGGGGAGCAGTACTTC.

The DNA of the CDR3 is TGCGCCAGCAGAGGAAGGGTCAGGGAGTACGAGCAGTACTTC. This encodes CASRGRVREYEQYF. The rearrangement uses TRBV10-1 and TRBJ2-7, with D perhaps matching TRBD1 or TRBD2 (5 bases each). CDR3 size: 14 residues. Trimming stripped 6 bases from V and 4 bases from J, with 16 bases between. Germline V gene lookup returns CDR1 WNHNN and CDR2 SYGVQD (reference sequence).

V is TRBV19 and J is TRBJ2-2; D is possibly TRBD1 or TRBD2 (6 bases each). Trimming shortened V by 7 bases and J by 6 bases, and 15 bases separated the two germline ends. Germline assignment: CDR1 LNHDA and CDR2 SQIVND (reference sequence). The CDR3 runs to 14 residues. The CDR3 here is CASNRVWDSGELFF. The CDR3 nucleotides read TGTGCCAGTAACAGGGTTTGGGACTCCGGGGAGCTGTTTTTT.

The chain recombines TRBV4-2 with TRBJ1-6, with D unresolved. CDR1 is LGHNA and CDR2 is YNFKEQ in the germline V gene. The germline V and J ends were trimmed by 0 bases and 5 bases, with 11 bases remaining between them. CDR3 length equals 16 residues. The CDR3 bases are TGTGCCAGCAGCCAAGAGGCGGGATCCAATAATTCACCCCTCCACTTT. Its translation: CASSQEAGSNNSPLHF.

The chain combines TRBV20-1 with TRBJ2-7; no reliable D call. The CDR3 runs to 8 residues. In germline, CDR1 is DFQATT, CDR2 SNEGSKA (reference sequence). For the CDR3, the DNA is TGCACACAAGGGGAGCAGTACTTC. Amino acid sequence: CTQGEQYF.

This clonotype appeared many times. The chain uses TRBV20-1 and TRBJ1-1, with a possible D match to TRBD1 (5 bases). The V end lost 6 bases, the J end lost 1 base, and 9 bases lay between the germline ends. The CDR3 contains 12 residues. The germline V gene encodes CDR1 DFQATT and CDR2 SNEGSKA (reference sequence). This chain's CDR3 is CSALGGNTEAFF. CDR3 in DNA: TGCAGTGCCCTTGGGGGGAACACTGAAGCTTTCTTT.

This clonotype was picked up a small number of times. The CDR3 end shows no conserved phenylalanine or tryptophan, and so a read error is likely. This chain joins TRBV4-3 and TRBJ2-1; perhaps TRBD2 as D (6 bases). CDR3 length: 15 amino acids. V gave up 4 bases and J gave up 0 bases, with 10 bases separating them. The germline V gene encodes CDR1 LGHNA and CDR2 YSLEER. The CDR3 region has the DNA TGCGCCAGCAGCCCCGGGACTGCCTCCTACAATGAGCAGTTCTTA. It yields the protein CASSPGTASYNEQFL.

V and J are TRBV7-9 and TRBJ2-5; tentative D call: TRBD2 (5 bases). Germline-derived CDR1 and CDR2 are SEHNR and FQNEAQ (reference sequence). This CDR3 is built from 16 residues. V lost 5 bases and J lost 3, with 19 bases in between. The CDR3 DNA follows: TGTGCCAGCAGCGGCGGGCGCTCGCAGTTCAAAGAGACCCAGTACTTC. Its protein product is CASSGGRSQFKETQYF.

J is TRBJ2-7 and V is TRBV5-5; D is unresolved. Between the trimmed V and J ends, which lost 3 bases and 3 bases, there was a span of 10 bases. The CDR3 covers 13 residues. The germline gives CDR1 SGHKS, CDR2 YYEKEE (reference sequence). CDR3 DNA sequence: TGTGCCAGCAGCTACGGGCCGCTCTACGAGCAGTACGTC. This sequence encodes CASSYGPLYEQYV.

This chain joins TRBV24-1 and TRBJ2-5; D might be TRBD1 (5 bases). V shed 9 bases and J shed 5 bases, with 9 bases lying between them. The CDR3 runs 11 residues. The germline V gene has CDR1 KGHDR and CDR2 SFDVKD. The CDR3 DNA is TGTGCCACCGGGGCCGGGGAGACCCAGTACTTC. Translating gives CATGAGETQYF.